The present TCR beta chain was sequenced within a study of T cells expressing NK-cell markers. Overall study context: According to the study, TCR beta repertoires originated from sorted CD3+CD56+NKG2C+, CD3+CD56+NKG2C- and CD3+CD56-NKG2C+ T cells. Eight donors were sequenced, seven testing HCMV-seropositive and one testing seronegative.

There are 13 residues in the CDR3. CDR1 and CDR2 from the germline V gene are DFQATT and SNEGSKA (reference sequence). From the 5' RACE reads, TCRdb lists one entry per CDR3 protein and no DNA. The sample has under 500,000 distinct CDR3 sequences; the top ten hold under 7.5%. The material sequenced was blood T cells: a sorted CD56 or NKG2C T cell subset, CD4+ or CD8+ T cells, or bulk PBMC T cells (not recorded which). This sequence was found in a woman aged 18-70 years in good health. V usage is TRBV20-1 and J usage is TRBJ2-5; without DNA, the TCRdb call of TRBD2 cannot be checked. CDR3 amino acids: CSASWLARETQYF.